Presented here are 9 T cell receptor beta chains from one specimen sequenced in a study of T cells in Graves' hyperthyroidism and ophthalmopathy. Amplification of TCR beta CDR3 regions was performed using RNA transcripts as template. Using the HTBI primer set, a first-round RT-PCR was run on the TCR CDR3. TCRdb analysed the multiplex PCR reads with MiXCR anew, one entry per CDR3 protein. Of about 590,000 distinct CDR3 sequences in the sample, about 15% were seen once. The sequenced sample consisted of blood. These receptor sequences come from a young woman with Graves' hyperthyroidism.

This clonotype appeared a few times. J is TRBJ1-5 and V is TRBV19; D not certain. Trimming removed 3 bases at V and 3 bases at J, with 12 bases between. This CDR3 contains 15 residues. From germline, CDR1 is LNHDA and CDR2 SQIVND (reference sequence). The chain's CDR3 is CASSIDPLANQPQHF. The CDR3 DNA sequence: TGTGCCAGTAGTATTGACCCACTCGCCAATCAGCCCCAGCATTTT.

In its sample, this clonotype was seen a few times. This sequence joins TRBV3-1 and TRBJ2-1, with TRBD1 matching over 7 bases. After removal of 5 bases from V and 3 bases from J, the junction contained 7 bases not matched to a gene. CDR1 and CDR2 from the germline V gene are LGHDT and YNNKEL (reference sequence). The length of the CDR3 is 15 residues. The CDR3 is CASSLQGTLYNEQFF. The CDR3 bases are TGTGCCAGCAGCTTACAGGGGACACTCTACAATGAGCAGTTCTTC.

This clonotype came up many times. V usage is TRBV20-1 and J usage is TRBJ2-5, with D perhaps being TRBD1 or TRBD2 (5 bases each). Looked up from germline, CDR1 is DFQATT and CDR2 is SNEGSKA (reference sequence). The CDR3 consists of 12 residues. Trimming pared 3 bases from V and 5 bases from J, leaving 10 bases between. The CDR3 loop reads CSASQGGETQYF. The CDR3 DNA reads as TGCAGTGCTAGTCAGGGCGGGGAGACCCAGTACTTC.

In this sample, this clonotype turned up many times. The rearrangement links TRBV6-1 to TRBJ1-2; TRBD1 aligns across 10 bases. CDR1 MNHNS and CDR2 SASEGT come from the germline V gene. The CDR3 loop spans 17 amino acids. V shed 6 bases, J shed 7 bases, and the junction held 17 bases outside the gene matches. Here the CDR3 DNA reads TGTGCCAGCAGGGTCGACAGGGGGCTCAGCGCCGGGAGTGGCTACACCTTC. The encoded protein is CASRVDRGLSAGSGYTF.

This clonotype appeared many times. This chain uses TRBV27 with TRBJ2-1; TRBD2 matches at 11 bases. Trimming at V came to 4 bases and at J to 4 bases, leaving 9 bases not matched to a gene. Germline values: CDR1 MNHEY, CDR2 SMNVEV (reference sequence). This CDR3 is built from 17 residues. The CDR3 protein is CASSSSNSGGGYNEQFF. The CDR3 nucleotides are TGTGCCAGCAGTTCGTCTAATAGCGGGGGGGGGTACAATGAGCAGTTCTTC.

This rearrangement joins TRBV5-1 to TRBJ2-7, with a possible D match to TRBD2 (5 bases). V shed 1 base and J shed 5 bases, with 16 bases lying between them. The CDR3 covers 15 residues. Looked up from germline, CDR1 is SGHRS and CDR2 is YFSETQ. The chain's CDR3 is CASSLTEVNSHEQYF. CDR3 DNA sequence: TGCGCCAGCAGCTTGACGGAGGTCAATAGCCACGAGCAGTACTTC.

The sample holds many counts of this clonotype. The chain links TRBV20-1 to TRBJ2-4; TRBD1 aligns across 7 bases. Germline CDR1 DFQATT, CDR2 SNEGSKA (reference sequence). V was clipped by 6 bases and J by 1 base; unmatched bases: 6. CDR3 length: 14 residues. CDR3 DNA: TGCAGTGCCCACAGGGGTGCCGCCAAAAACATTCAGTACTTC. Its translation is CSAHRGAAKNIQYF.

Many counts were recorded for this clonotype. The chain uses TRBV2 and TRBJ1-5; D is possibly TRBD1 (6 bases). V dropped 4 bases and J dropped 3 bases, with 10 bases sitting between them. Looked up from germline, CDR1 is SNHLY and CDR2 is FYNNEI. The CDR3 spans 14 residues. The CDR3 DNA follows: TGTGCCAGCAGTGGAGGGACACCCAATCAGCCCCAGCATTTT. Translating gives CASSGGTPNQPQHF.

In its sample, this clonotype was seen many times. The CDR3 is CASSLRRWAEETQYF. The CDR3, as DNA: TGTGCCAGCAGTTTAAGAAGGTGGGCGGAAGAGACCCAGTACTTC. The chain combines TRBV12-3 or TRBV12-4 with TRBJ2-5; D ambiguous. The CDR3 consists of 15 residues. V lost 2 bases to trimming and J lost 3 bases, with 13 bases between them.